This T cell receptor (beta chain) emerged from a study of blood T cell repertoires in COVID-19 (TCRdb year 2020). A note on the overall study: The collaborator samples originated in the United States, Italy and Spain and spanned the acute and convalescent phases of COVID-19. The material from the prospective study consisted of cDNA or gDNA derived from T cells, B-cell-depleted T cells, or PBMCs. Deeply sampled blood TCRbeta repertoires from subjects exposed to, actively infected with, or recovered from COVID-19 were included in the dataset. The repertoires were made available in a free public database intended to serve as a resource for research on the immune response to SARS-CoV-2. Samples were obtained from the ongoing ImmuneRACE study (first 160 participants) and from some 1,200 subjects provided by 6 global collaborators. A de-identified subject ID, COVID-19 status, age in years and sex were almost always included in the sample metadata. Where HLA class I and class II types were available, the types were taken from metadata supplied by the sample provider, not from assay-based typing. Overall results and qualifications from the work: The amount of clinical and demographic metadata varied by source and participant and was provided uncurated.

TCRbeta CDR3 regions were amplified from genomic DNA by means of the immunoSEQ Assay, a bias-controlled multiplex PCR. As for the original processing: The number of nucleated cells in each sample was estimated by amplification of reference gene primers within the assay. To quantify the absolute abundance of each unique TCRbeta CDR3 rearrangement, sequence reads were collapsed and filtered. For each sample, productive Simpson clonality was calculated as the square root of Simpson's diversity index over productive rearrangements. Imported from immuneACCESS, the table was reduced by TCRdb to in-frame sequences with V and J called. These copies leave out some clones; in studies compared against another copy, an unresolved V gene accounts for under half, and the cause of the remainder is not known. The V and J calls and clone size are taken from that table; D and trimming were inferred from the DNA. The sample yields 170,000 or so clones; 90% were counted once. The leading ten clones occupy roughly 0.56% of the sample.

Each collaborating institution followed its own protocols to collect whole blood in K2EDTA tubes. For TCRbeta analysis, collaborators shipped samples in one of three forms: frozen whole blood, isolated PBMCs, or DNA extracted from either of those sample types. From the cysteine up to the phenylalanine, the CDR3 has a length of 16 residues. Left in the record is the CDR3 DNA by itself, 48 bases read in frame from the first base. The trim is 4 bases for V and 1 base for J, with a gap of 14 bases between the germline ends. CDR1 and CDR2, looked up from the germline V gene (reference sequence), are LNHDA and SQIVND. With regard to this clone: Its binding antigen is unknown. No base quality information exists; no much larger clone differs at one position.

Material for sequencing was peripheral blood. This clonotype was obtained from a man in his fifties or sixties with acute or convalescent COVID-19. The rearranged chain carries TRBV19 and TRBJ1-3; TRBD1 is a weak D gene call, 5 bases matching. The DNA sequence is TGTGCCAGTAGTACCCACCCGGGGGTGTCTGGAAACACCATATATTTT. It is translated as CASSTHPGVSGNTIYF.